The 11 T cell receptor beta chains listed next were all sequenced from one sample in a study of cytomegalovirus exposure and HLA in healthy donors. Primers included in the PCR were 60 Vbeta and 13 Jbeta primers. Data came from immunoSEQ multiplex PCR; TCRdb stores just in-frame clones and leaves some out. The sample lists some 100,000 clones, 79% seen once, with around 3.5% in the top ten. Source material: PBMCs. The receptor source for this set is a male donor in good health and CMV-seropositive.

V gene TRBV5-1 combines with J gene TRBJ2-7; 13 positions agree with TRBD2. Unmatched junction bases numbered 5, after V lost 4 bases and J lost 4 bases. The CDR3 has 15 residues. The germline gives CDR1 SGHRS, CDR2 YFSETQ. The CDR3 loop reads CASSQGLAGWYEQYF. Here the CDR3 DNA reads TGCGCCAGCAGCCAGGGACTAGCGGGGTGGTACGAGCAGTACTTC.

This chain links TRBV10-3 with TRBJ2-5, with 9 bases identical to TRBD1. The CDR3 is 16 amino acids. The V segment lost 3 bases and the J segment 2 bases; nucleotides outside the gene matches: 7. CDR1 ENHRY and CDR2 SYGVKD come from the germline V gene. Here the CDR3 reads CAISEGGTGNQETQYF. DNA of the CDR3: TGTGCCATCAGTGAAGGAGGGACAGGGAATCAAGAGACCCAGTACTTC.

The rearrangement uses TRBV4-1 and TRBJ1-3, with 8 bases identical to TRBD1. Trimming took 1 base from V and 3 from J; bases not matched to a gene: 2. Germline V gene sequence: CDR1 MGHRA, CDR2 YSYEKL. The CDR3 covers 15 residues. The CDR3 nucleotides are TGCGCCAGCAGCCAAGGGACAGGGAATGGAAACACCATATATTTT. Its protein product is CASSQGTGNGNTIYF.

The rearrangement joins TRBV20-1 to TRBJ1-1, with D unresolved. Germline V gives CDR1 DFQATT, CDR2 SNEGSKA (reference sequence). CDR3 length: 11 residues. Trimming cost V 8 bases and J 0 bases, with 7 bases left between them. Here the CDR3 DNA reads TGCAGTCTAACAGTGAACACTGAAGCTTTCTTT. It codes for CSLTVNTEAFF.

The chain has TRBV28 and TRBJ1-5, with a possible D match to TRBD1 (5 bases). The germline V gene encodes CDR1 MDHEN and CDR2 SYDVKM. V was shortened by 8 bases and J by 7 bases, with 21 bases between the two germline ends. This CDR3 region has 15 residues. The CDR3 DNA reads TGTGCCAGCGACTCCTTATCAGGGTTTTGGCAGCCCCAGCATTTT. Amino acids: CASDSLSGFWQPQHF. The entire variable domain, with the rest obtained from reference TRBV28 and TRBJ1-5, is as follows: DVKVTQSSRYLVKRTGEKVFLECVQDMDHENMFWYRQDPGLGLRLIYFSYDVKMKEKGDIPEGYSVSREKKERFSLILESASTNQTSMYLCASDSLSGFWQPQHFGDGTRLSIL.

Remarks on this clone: One junction end disagrees with the germline gene, perhaps due to a read error. The chain employs TRBV5-6 and TRBJ2-1; tentatively, D is TRBD1 (6 bases). Germline CDR1 is SGHDT and CDR2 is YYEEEE. The CDR3 loop spans 12 amino acids. CDR3 in amino acids: CASSWGSRGSVF. DNA for the CDR3: TGTGCCAGCAGCTGGGGCAGCAGGGGTTCGGTCTTC. Looking up the rest from reference TRBV5-6 and TRBJ2-1 gives the full variable domain: DAGVTQSPTHLIKTRGQQVTLRCSPKSGHDTVSWYQQALGQGPQFIFQYYEEEERQRGNFPDRFSGHQFPNYSSELNVNALLLGDSALYLCASSWGSRGSVFGPGTRLTVL.

The rearrangement links TRBV5-4 to TRBJ2-3; TRBD1 agrees at 8 bases. This CDR3 has 15 residues. CDR1 SGHNT and CDR2 YYREEE come from the germline V gene (reference sequence). The junction had 7 bases not matched to a gene; V was cut back by 4 bases and J by 3 bases. CDR3 DNA sequence: TGTGCCAGCAGCCCCCTCCAGGGGGCGACAGATACGCAGTATTTT. Translating it yields CASSPLQGATDTQYF.

This clone was observed a single time. This chain connects TRBV5-4 to TRBJ1-2, with TRBD1 as a possible D gene (6 bases). This CDR3 has 13 amino acids. V shed 0 bases and J shed 6 bases, with 9 bases lying between them. Germline V lookup: CDR1 SGHNT, CDR2 YYREEE (reference sequence). CDR3: CASSLAAGDGYTF. The CDR3 bases are TGTGCCAGCAGCTTGGCCGCAGGGGATGGCTACACCTTC. Full variable domain (rest looked up from reference TRBV5-4 and TRBJ1-2): ETGVTQSPTHLIKTRGQQVTLRCSSQSGHNTVSWYQQALGQGPQFIFQYYREEENGRGNFPPRFSGLQFPNYSSELNVNALELDDSALYLCASSLAAGDGYTFGSGTRLTVV.

V usage is TRBV2 and J usage is TRBJ1-6, with 9 bases aligning to TRBD1. Unmatched junction bases numbered 5, after V lost 7 bases and J lost 10 bases. The CDR3 is 13 amino acids. CDR1 SNHLY and CDR2 FYNNEI come from the germline V gene. The CDR3 sequence is CASIQGTGSPLHF. CDR3 sequence (DNA): TGTGCCAGCATCCAGGGGACAGGGTCACCCCTCCACTTT.

This clone was recorded a few times. The junction departs from the called germline gene at one end, perhaps through a read error. The chain combines TRBV2 with TRBJ1-5; D is uncertain. CDR1 and CDR2 (germline): SNHLY, FYNNEI. This CDR3 is 13 amino acids long. DNA of the CDR3: TGTGGCAGCGGCGGGGAAAGCAATCAGCCCCAGCATTTT. This sequence encodes CGSGGESNQPQHF.

This chain joins TRBV29-1 and TRBJ2-1, with a weak D call TRBD2 (5 bases). This CDR3 is 14 amino acids long. Germline loops: CDR1 SQVTM, CDR2 ANQGSEA. Trimming stripped 3 bases from V and 0 bases from J, with 9 bases between. This chain's CDR3 is CSVDRGSSYNEQFF. The CDR3 nucleotides are TGCAGCGTTGACCGGGGAAGCTCCTACAATGAGCAGTTCTTC.